Reported below is one T cell receptor (beta chain). Its target antigen remains unknown. One base away there is no much larger clone; base qualities are not given. This specimen comes from a study of vaccination and CD4 T cells after COVID-19 (dated 2022 in TCRdb). For context, the study as a whole: Convalescent patients had a positive SARS-CoV-2 result on nasal swab PCR, and of these patients, nine had mild disease and one had severe disease. Post-COVID blood samples were collected from convalescent patients a median of around 100 days after diagnosis, with a range of roughly 30 to 161 days. Six males and four females were included in the convalescent cohort, with two Hispanic individuals, seven Caucasians, two Asians and one multiracial person represented. Participants received two doses of either the Pfizer-BioNTech BNT162b2 vaccine (n=8) or the Moderna mRNA-1273 vaccine (n=2). Post-vaccine blood samples were obtained a median of roughly 75 days after the second vaccine dose, with a range of roughly 13 to 250 days. A few convalescent patients gave samples both early after vaccination (day 14) and late after vaccination (days 161 to 241). In 10 COVID-19 convalescent patients and several infection-naive healthy vaccine recipients, researchers compared the spike-specific CD4+ TCR repertoire from before mRNA vaccination with the repertoire from after. Study-wide conclusions, independent of this receptor: Although the median number of SARS-CoV-2-reactive clonotypes went up from some 23 after infection to around 39 after vaccination, the increase was not significant. The number of convalescent patients in the study was relatively small, and the study did not examine early timepoints following natural infection. Of the vaccine-specific clones found in convalescent patients, nearly all (304 of 307) were mono-reactive for SARS-CoV-2 spike instead of being cross-reactive with common cold coronaviruses. In convalescent patients, a median around 89% of post-vaccine SARS-CoV-2-reactive clones were detected only after vaccination, suggesting vaccine-specific priming.

CDR1 is given as MDHEN and CDR2 as SYDVKM, both from the germline V gene. V trim: 4 bases; J trim: 2 bases; unmatched bases: 12. The CDR3 runs 18 amino acids, cysteine and phenylalanine included. The retained sequence is limited to the CDR3, 54 bases, with the frame set at the first base. The time point label here, explained by the study, means: late sampling 161 to 241 days after vaccination in three convalescent patients. Positive SARS-CoV-2 PCR tests in the convalescent patients dated from March to December 2020, before Alpha, Beta and Delta variants emerged in the United States. Ficoll-Paque Plus gradient centrifugation was used to isolate PBMCs from whole blood, and the isolated PBMCs were then either used fresh or cryopreserved at -140C. Libraries came from PCR. Reads for this sample came from an Illumina iSeq 100. Per the authors' processing: Non-productive sequences were removed, and CDR3s that did not start with C, did not end with F or W, or were shorter than 7 amino acids were discarded. Levenshtein distances (stringdist) and unrooted phylogenetic trees (ape) in R version 3.6.1 were used to assess CDR3 homology. TCRdb reprocessed the public reads (quality trimming at Q25 with fastp, clone calling with MiXCR) and kept in-frame beta chains. One record per CDR3 amino acid sequence lists the most common genes and DNA. V and J calls and clone size were set by TCRdb, not the authors. This sample holds about 39,000 distinct CDR3 sequences; 36% were observed only once. The ten most abundant clones make up roughly 5% of the sample.

The sequence was obtained from a human donor who had recovered from COVID-19. The source material was CD4+ T cells from blood, sampled about 7 months after SARS-CoV-2 vaccination. The rearrangement joined TRBV28 to TRBJ2-3; 10 middle bases align to TRBD2. This receptor has the CDR3 CASSSPVRLAGDTDTQYF. The DNA sequence reads TGTGCCAGCAGTTCCCCGGTGAGGCTAGCGGGAGACACAGATACGCAGTATTTT.